The 23 T cell receptor beta chains below all came from one sample that was sequenced in a study of T-cell memory formation after mild COVID-19. TCRdb reanalysed the 5' RACE reads using MiXCR and keeps one entry per CDR3 protein. Of more than 250,000 distinct CDR3 sequences in the sample, around 17% are singletons; the top ten hold 23%. Sample: PBMCs or a T cell subset sorted from them (not recorded which). The receptors stem from a man aged 18 to 29 who had mild COVID-19 (a few samples of this study predate the infection). Cell type and time point are not known.

This chain connects TRBV20-1 to TRBJ1-1; D unresolved. CDR3 length: 12 amino acids. V was pared by 3 bases and J by 6 bases, with 11 bases between. From germline, CDR1 is DFQATT and CDR2 SNEGSKA (reference sequence). This chain's CDR3 is CSASFRDAEAFF. CDR3 DNA sequence: TGCAGTGCTAGTTTCCGTGACGCTGAAGCTTTCTTT.

The J gene is TRBJ2-5, the V gene TRBV20-1, with TRBD2 matching over 9 bases. CDR3 size: 16 residues. V trimming: 3 bases; J trimming: 0 bases; junction bases outside the gene matches: 8. The V gene's germline CDR1 is DFQATT and CDR2 SNEGSKA (reference sequence). The CDR3 DNA reads as TGCAGTGCTAGTGGGGCTAGCGGGGTGTACCAAGAGACCCAGTACTTC. Translated: CSASGASGVYQETQYF.

This clonotype has a count of ten or more. The V and J genes are TRBV5-6 and TRBJ2-5, with D possibly called TRBD1 or TRBD2 (5 bases each). Germline values: CDR1 SGHDT, CDR2 YYEEEE. V was trimmed by 2 bases and J by 5 bases, leaving 13 bases between them. This CDR3 is built from 14 residues. The CDR3: CASSFGAMWETQYF. The DNA of the CDR3 is TGTGCCAGCAGCTTCGGGGCCATGTGGGAGACCCAGTACTTC.

This clonotype was observed a few times. DNA for the CDR3: TGCAGCGGACAGGCACAAACCTTGGCTGAAGCTTTCTTT. It translates to CSGQAQTLAEAFF. The chain recombines TRBV29-1 with TRBJ1-1; a possible D gene is TRBD1 (6 bases). This CDR3 contains 13 residues. The germline CDR1 and CDR2 sequences are SQVTM and ANQGSEA. Trimming shortened V by 7 bases and J by 6 bases, and 18 bases separated the two germline ends.

As DNA, the CDR3 is TGTGCCAGCAGACAAATGCGGACAGATACGCAGTATTTT. This translates into CASRQMRTDTQYF. The gene calls are TRBV7-2 and TRBJ2-3; no firm D call. This CDR3 has 13 amino acids. Trimming removed 6 bases at V and 3 bases at J, with 10 bases between. CDR1 is SGHTA, CDR2 FQGNSA, per germline.

The chain has TRBV11-2 and TRBJ1-1; D remains unclear. Germline V lookup: CDR1 SGHAT, CDR2 FQNNGV. The CDR3 loop spans 16 amino acids. The germline V and J ends were trimmed by 3 bases and 1 base, with 15 bases remaining between them. CDR3: CASSFGKGNKNTEAFF. The CDR3 DNA reads as TGTGCCAGCAGCTTCGGGAAGGGCAACAAGAACACTGAAGCTTTCTTT. The variable domain in full, with the rest retrieved from reference TRBV11-2 and TRBJ1-1, is EAGVAQSPRYKIIEKRQSVAFWCNPISGHATLYWYQQILGQGPKLLIQFQNNGVVDDSQLPKDRFSAERLKGVDSTLKIQPAKLEDSAVYLCASSFGKGNKNTEAFFGQGTRLTVV.

The chain carries TRBV11-2 and TRBJ2-3; 7 bases agree with TRBD1. This CDR3 contains 16 residues. V shed 4 bases and J 5 bases; nucleotides not matched to a gene: 12. The V gene's germline CDR1 is SGHAT and CDR2 FQNNGV. The CDR3 bases are TGTGCCAGCAGCTCGCTGAGGGTAGGGGGCGGAGATACGCAGTATTTT. Translated, it gives CASSSLRVGGGDTQYF.

This clonotype showed up many times. The V call is TRBV6-5, the J call TRBJ2-7; 10 nucleotides line up with TRBD1. The J segment lost 5 bases and the V segment lost 6 bases, leaving 4 bases of the junction unmatched. Germline CDR1 reads MNHEY; CDR2 reads SVGAGI. This CDR3 region has 13 residues. CDR3 in amino acids: CASRRQGANEQYF. The CDR3 bases are TGTGCCAGCAGACGACAGGGGGCTAACGAGCAGTACTTC.

This clonotype was picked up a small number of times. The chain joins TRBV6-5 to TRBJ2-2; TRBD1 is a possible D gene (5 bases). The CDR3 loop spans 14 amino acids. The germline gives CDR1 MNHEY, CDR2 SVGAGI. The V end was cut by 2 bases, the J end by 6 bases, with 10 bases between. CDR3 sequence: CASSYRAGPGELFF. The CDR3 coding sequence is TGTGCCAGCAGTTACAGGGCAGGGCCCGGGGAGCTGTTTTTT.

The chain employs TRBV6-5 and TRBJ2-1; 7 nucleotides align to TRBD1. This CDR3 contains 21 residues. The V segment lost 5 bases and the J segment 3 bases; nucleotides outside the gene matches: 25. Germline V gene lookup returns CDR1 MNHEY and CDR2 SVGAGI. This CDR3 is CASSLVPPGTAPNSYYNEQFF. The CDR3 nucleotides are TGTGCCAGCAGTCTTGTACCCCCGGGGACAGCCCCAAACAGTTACTACAATGAGCAGTTCTTC.

This clonotype was picked up a small number of times. The J gene is TRBJ1-4, the V gene TRBV7-9; D gene uncertain. Germline-derived CDR1 and CDR2 are SEHNR and FQNEAQ (reference sequence). V was pared by 0 bases and J by 3 bases, with 5 bases between. This CDR3 has 14 amino acids. DNA of the CDR3: TGTGCCAGCAGCTTAGCGGCAGCTAATGAAAAACTGTTTTTT. Encoded protein: CASSLAAANEKLFF.

The chain has TRBV7-2 and TRBJ1-2, with D possibly TRBD1 on 5 matching bases. This CDR3 has 14 residues. Germline values: CDR1 SGHTA, CDR2 FQGNSA. With 5 bases removed from V and 5 bases from J, the gap between germline ends came to 15 bases. The CDR3 DNA is TGTGCCAGCAGCGCGTACGGGACGGATTATGGCTACACCTTC. This sequence encodes CASSAYGTDYGYTF.

This clonotype was seen once. The chain joins TRBV6-2 or TRBV6-3 to TRBJ2-7, with D possibly TRBD2 on 6 matching bases. The V gene lost 2 bases and the J gene lost 3 bases, with 11 bases spanning the gap. CDR1 and CDR2 from the germline V gene are MNHEY and SVGEGT. CDR3 length: 14 residues. Here the CDR3 reads CASSYVGGVYEQYF. In nucleotides, the CDR3 is TGTGCCAGCAGTTACGTTGGCGGGGTCTACGAGCAGTACTTC.

This clonotype has a count of ten or more. This chain uses TRBV2 with TRBJ2-2; TRBD1 is a possible D gene (5 bases). In germline, CDR1 is SNHLY, CDR2 FYNNEI. The CDR3 runs 15 residues. Trimming took off 4 bases at V and 1 base at J, with 10 bases between the two ends. The CDR3 sequence: CASSGGRQNTGELFF. The CDR3 bases are TGTGCCAGCAGTGGGGGCAGGCAGAACACCGGGGAGCTGTTTTTT.

V is TRBV11-3 and J is TRBJ2-2; D possibly corresponds to TRBD1 (6 bases). CDR1 SGHNT and CDR2 YENEEA come from the germline V gene. The V end lost 5 bases, the J end lost 2 bases, and 12 bases lay between the germline ends. The CDR3 covers 15 residues. The CDR3 is CASSERTVNTGELFF. DNA for the CDR3: TGTGCCAGCAGCGAACGGACAGTCAACACCGGGGAGCTGTTTTTT.

This clonotype was seen a handful of times. The J gene is TRBJ2-2, the V gene TRBV7-6, with TRBD2 matching 12 bases. V trimming: 1 base; J trimming: 2 bases; junction bases outside the gene matches: 8. Germline V gene lookup returns CDR1 SGHVS and CDR2 FNYEAQ. The CDR3 covers 19 residues. The CDR3 protein is CASSLVPPSGGDNTGELFF. The CDR3 DNA reads TGTGCCAGCAGCTTAGTCCCCCCTAGCGGGGGGGATAACACCGGGGAGCTGTTTTTT.

This clonotype showed up many times. CDR3 region: CASSPLAFTDTQYF. For the CDR3, the DNA is TGTGCCAGCAGCCCACTAGCCTTCACAGATACGCAGTATTTT. The chain is built from TRBV28 and TRBJ2-3, with a weak D call TRBD2 (6 bases). Trimming removed 6 bases at V and 2 bases at J, with 12 bases between. The germline CDR1 and CDR2 sequences are MDHEN and SYDVKM. This CDR3 has 14 amino acids.

V gene TRBV6-6 combines with J gene TRBJ2-7; 8 bases agree with TRBD1. CDR1 MNHNY and CDR2 SVGAGI come from the germline V gene (reference sequence). The trim removed 4 bases at V and 4 bases at J, leaving 15 bases unmatched. The CDR3 has 17 residues. In DNA, the CDR3 is TGTGCCAGCAGTTGGACAGGGCGACGCGACCCTCTTTACGAGCAGTACTTC. Protein: CASSWTGRRDPLYEQYF.

The chain couples TRBV9 to TRBJ2-2; tentatively, D is TRBD2 (6 bases). This CDR3 has 15 residues. CDR1 and CDR2 from the germline V gene are SGDLS and YYNGEE. V lost 1 base and J 7 bases, leaving 14 bases between the germline ends. In nucleotides, the CDR3 is TGTGCCAGCAGCGTAAAGGGAGGAAAGGGCGGGGAGCTGTTTTTT. Residues: CASSVKGGKGGELFF.

This clonotype was counted between two and nine times. The V gene is TRBV5-1, the J gene TRBJ2-3, with a weak D call TRBD1 (6 bases). From germline, CDR1 is SGHRS and CDR2 YFSETQ. V was shortened by 4 bases and J by 0 bases, with 6 bases between the two germline ends. CDR3 length: 13 amino acids. The CDR3 loop is CASSGQSTDTQYF. CDR3 nucleotide sequence: TGCGCCAGCAGCGGACAGAGCACAGATACGCAGTATTTT.

This clonotype was detected ten times or more. The V and J genes are TRBV29-1 and TRBJ1-1, with D hard to call. CDR1 SQVTM and CDR2 ANQGSEA come from the germline V gene. The CDR3 runs to 11 residues. V was shortened by 7 bases and J by 1 base, with 7 bases between the two germline ends. CDR3 loop: CSAGSNTEAFF. DNA for the CDR3: TGCAGCGCCGGCTCGAACACTGAAGCTTTCTTT.

Written as DNA, the CDR3 is TGTGCCAGCAGGGGTCCCGGGACAGGGCGGTTCTTC. This gives the protein CASRGPGTGRFF. V usage is TRBV12-3 or TRBV12-4 and J usage is TRBJ2-1; 9 bases are shared with TRBD1. After removal of 6 bases from V and 15 bases from J, the junction contained 9 bases not matched to a gene. This CDR3 is built from 12 residues.

The chain recombines TRBV7-8 with TRBJ2-5; 7 bases fit TRBD1. The junction had 8 bases not matched to a gene; V was cut back by 5 bases and J by 5 bases. Germline V gene sequence: CDR1 SGHVS, CDR2 FQNEAQ. The CDR3 consists of 14 residues. CDR3 DNA sequence: TGTGCCAGCAGCCCAAGGGGGCTCGGGGAGACCCAGTACTTC. Translating it yields CASSPRGLGETQYF. Combining the CDR3 with reference TRBV7-8 and TRBJ2-5 gives the whole variable domain GAGVSQSPRYKVAKRGQDVALRCDPISGHVSLFWYQQALGQGPEFLTYFQNEAQLDKSGLPSDRFFAERPEGSVSTLKIQRTQQEDSAVYLCASSPRGLGETQYFGPGTRLLVL.